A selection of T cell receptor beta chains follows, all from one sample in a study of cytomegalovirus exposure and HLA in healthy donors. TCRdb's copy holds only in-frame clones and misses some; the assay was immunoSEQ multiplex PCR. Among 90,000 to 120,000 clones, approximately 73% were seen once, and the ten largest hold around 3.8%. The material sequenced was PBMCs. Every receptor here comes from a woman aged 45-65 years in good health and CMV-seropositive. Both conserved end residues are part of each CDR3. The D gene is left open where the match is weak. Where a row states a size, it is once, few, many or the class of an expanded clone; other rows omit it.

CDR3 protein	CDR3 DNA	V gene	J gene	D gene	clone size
CASSESLRPSMNTEAFF	TGTGCCAGCAGTGAATCCCTGAGGCCGTCCATGAACACTGAAGCTTTCTTT	TRBV25-1	TRBJ1-1	-	once
CASSLAIGNQPQHF	TGTGCCAGCAGCCTCGCCATAGGCAATCAGCCCCAGCATTTT	TRBV7-8	TRBJ1-5	-	-
CASMMRERTEAFF	TGCGCCAGTATGATGAGGGAGCGCACTGAAGCTTTCTTT	TRBV19	TRBJ1-1	-	-
CSVEAPALGTGRYEQYF	TGCAGCGTTGAAGCCCCCGCTCTCGGGACAGGGAGATACGAGCAGTACTTC	TRBV29-1	TRBJ2-7	TRBD1	-
CASSFFGTSGGAEQFF	TGTGCCAGCAGCTTTTTCGGGACTAGCGGGGGGGCTGAGCAGTTCTTC	TRBV11-2	TRBJ2-1	TRBD2	few
CASSMQDRVFSYNEQFF	TGTGCCAGTAGTATGCAAGACAGAGTCTTTTCCTACAATGAGCAGTTCTTC	TRBV19	TRBJ2-1	-	-
CASSSAPGPQHF	TGTGCCAGCAGCTCAGCCCCGGGGCCCCAGCATTTT	TRBV13	TRBJ1-5	-	-
CASSQYNEQFF	TGTGCCAGTAGCCAGTACAATGAGCAGTTCTTC	TRBV19	TRBJ2-1	-	-
CASSSTGGFTGANVLTF	TGTGCCAGCAGCTCGACAGGGGGATTCACTGGGGCCAACGTCCTGACTTTC	TRBV14	TRBJ2-6	TRBD1	-
CASSPGTNELYEQYF	TGTGCCAGCAGCCCCGGGACTAATGAACTCTACGAGCAGTACTTC	TRBV5-4	TRBJ2-7	TRBD2	-
CASSFSRGADTQYF	TGTGCCAGCAGTTTTTCGCGGGGCGCAGATACGCAGTATTTT	TRBV27	TRBJ2-3	-	-
CASSPSGSYNEQFF	TGTGCCAGCAGTCCAAGCGGAAGCTACAATGAGCAGTTCTTC	TRBV6-1	TRBJ2-1	-	once
CASGDREGAGELFF	TGTGCCAGCGGTGACAGGGAAGGGGCCGGGGAGCTGTTTTTT	TRBV27	TRBJ2-2	TRBD1	-
CASGLGQGNSGNTIYF	TGTGCTAGTGGACTTGGACAGGGGAACTCTGGAAACACCATATATTTT	TRBV12-5	TRBJ1-3	TRBD1	few
CASSLGLAGALNEQFF	TGTGCCAGCAGCTTGGGACTAGCGGGGGCCCTCAATGAGCAGTTCTTC	TRBV11-2	TRBJ2-1	TRBD2	-
CATSRDRPYQGNGYGYTF	TGTGCCACCAGCAGAGATCGGCCCTACCAGGGGAACGGCTATGGCTACACCTTC	TRBV15	TRBJ1-2	-	-
CASRTPGVHSGNTIYF	TGTGCAAGTCGCACGCCCGGGGTACACTCTGGAAACACCATATATTTT	TRBV12-2	TRBJ1-3	-	-
CAWIRPGGLGEAFF	TGTGCCTGGATTAGGCCAGGGGGCTTGGGTGAAGCTTTCTTT	TRBV30	TRBJ1-1	TRBD1	-